The 5 T cell receptor beta chains below were found in one sample sequenced in a study of graft-versus-host responses after intestinal transplantation. Sequencing was performed with immunoSEQ multiplex PCR; in TCRdb, only in-frame clones are kept and a portion is missing. The sample lists over 65,000 clones, approximately 92% occurring once. The material was PBMCs, obtained 98 days after intestinal transplantation. The source of these receptors is a human patient who received an intestinal transplant, so some T cells may come from the graft donor.

In regard to this clone: Other nucleotide sequences from this sample produce the same CDR3. V usage is TRBV4-1 and J usage is TRBJ1-5; unclear D gene. The germline V gene encodes CDR1 MGHRA and CDR2 YSYEKL. V was clipped by 1 base and J by 7 bases, with 5 bases between them. This CDR3 comprises 12 residues. In DNA form, the CDR3 reads TGCGCCAGCAGCCAAGGGGGACAGCCCCAGCATTTT. It specifies CASSQGGQPQHF.

The chain uses TRBV5-6 and TRBJ1-2; 9 bases match TRBD1. The CDR3 has 15 amino acids. Germline V gene lookup returns CDR1 SGHDT and CDR2 YYEEEE. Germline trimming cut 6 bases from V and 4 bases from J; bases unmatched to any gene: 10. CDR3 DNA: TGTGCCAGCACCCTGGGACAGGGACGCAGCTATGGCTACACCTTC. This sequence encodes CASTLGQGRSYGYTF. Full variable domain (missing parts from reference TRBV5-6 and TRBJ1-2): DAGVTQSPTHLIKTRGQQVTLRCSPKSGHDTVSWYQQALGQGPQFIFQYYEEEERQRGNFPDRFSGHQFPNYSSELNVNALLLGDSALYLCASTLGQGRSYGYTFGSGTRLTVV.

The rearrangement uses TRBV29-1 and TRBJ2-1, with D unclear. Germline CDR1 is SQVTM and CDR2 is ANQGSEA. The CDR3 loop spans 12 amino acids. Deletions cut 7 bases from V and 3 bases from J, with 10 bases between. CDR3 bases: TGCAGCGGTGACAACTACTACAATGAGCAGTTCTTC. Its protein is CSGDNYYNEQFF.

The chain carries TRBV6-1 and TRBJ2-7; D not certain. The CDR3 consists of 12 residues. Trimming removed 3 bases from V and 3 bases from J, with 6 bases in between. Germline CDR1 MNHNS, CDR2 SASEGT. In DNA form, the CDR3 reads TGTGCCAGCAGTGAGACGGTCTACGAGCAGTACTTC. Its translation: CASSETVYEQYF.

This chain joins TRBV5-5 and TRBJ2-1, with 10 positions matching TRBD1. The germline V gene encodes CDR1 SGHKS and CDR2 YYEKEE (reference sequence). The CDR3 is 16 amino acids. V lost 3 bases to trimming and J lost 4 bases; unmatched junction nucleotides: 7. The CDR3 is CASSSRGQGVYNEQFF. The CDR3 DNA reads as TGTGCCAGCAGCTCCCGCGGACAGGGGGTTTACAATGAGCAGTTCTTC.